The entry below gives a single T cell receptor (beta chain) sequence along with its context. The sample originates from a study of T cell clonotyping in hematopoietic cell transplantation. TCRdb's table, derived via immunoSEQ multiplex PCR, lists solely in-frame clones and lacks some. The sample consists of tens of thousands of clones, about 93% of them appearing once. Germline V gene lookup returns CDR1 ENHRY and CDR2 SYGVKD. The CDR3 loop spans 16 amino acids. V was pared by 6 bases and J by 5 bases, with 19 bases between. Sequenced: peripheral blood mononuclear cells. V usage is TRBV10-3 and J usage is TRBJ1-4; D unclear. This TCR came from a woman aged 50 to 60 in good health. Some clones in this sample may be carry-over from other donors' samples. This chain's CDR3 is CAIREHLSLGNEKLFF. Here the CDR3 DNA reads TGTGCCATCAGGGAGCACTTGTCCTTAGGGAATGAAAAACTGTTTTTT.